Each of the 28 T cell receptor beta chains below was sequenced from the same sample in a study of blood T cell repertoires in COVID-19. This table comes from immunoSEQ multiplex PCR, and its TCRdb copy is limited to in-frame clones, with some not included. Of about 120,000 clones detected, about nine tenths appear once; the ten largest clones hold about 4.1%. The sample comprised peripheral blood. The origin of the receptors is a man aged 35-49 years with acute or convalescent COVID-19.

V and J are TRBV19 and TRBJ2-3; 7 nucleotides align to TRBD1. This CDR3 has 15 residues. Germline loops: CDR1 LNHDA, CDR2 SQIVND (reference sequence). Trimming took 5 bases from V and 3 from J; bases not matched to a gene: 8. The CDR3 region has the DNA TGTGCCAGTAGTCCCAATGGACAGGTTACAGATACGCAGTATTTT. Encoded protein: CASSPNGQVTDTQYF.

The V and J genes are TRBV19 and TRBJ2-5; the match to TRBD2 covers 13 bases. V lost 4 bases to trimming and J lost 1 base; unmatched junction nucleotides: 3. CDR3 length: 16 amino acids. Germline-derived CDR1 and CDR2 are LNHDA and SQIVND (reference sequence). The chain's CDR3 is CASSKGLAGAQETQYF. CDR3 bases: TGTGCCAGTAGTAAAGGACTAGCGGGGGCCCAAGAGACCCAGTACTTC.

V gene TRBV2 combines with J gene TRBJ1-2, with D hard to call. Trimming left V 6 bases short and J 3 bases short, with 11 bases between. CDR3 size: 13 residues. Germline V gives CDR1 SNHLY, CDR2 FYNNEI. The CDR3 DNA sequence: TGTGCCAGCAGGGCGGGAGGCGACTATGGCTACACCTTC. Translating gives CASRAGGDYGYTF.

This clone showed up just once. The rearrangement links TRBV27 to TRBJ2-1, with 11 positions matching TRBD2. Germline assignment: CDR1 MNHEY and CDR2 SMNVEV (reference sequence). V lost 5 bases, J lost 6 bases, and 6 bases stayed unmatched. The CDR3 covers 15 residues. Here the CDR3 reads CASSPGTSGFNEQFF. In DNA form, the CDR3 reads TGTGCCAGCAGTCCCGGGACTAGCGGCTTCAATGAGCAGTTCTTC.

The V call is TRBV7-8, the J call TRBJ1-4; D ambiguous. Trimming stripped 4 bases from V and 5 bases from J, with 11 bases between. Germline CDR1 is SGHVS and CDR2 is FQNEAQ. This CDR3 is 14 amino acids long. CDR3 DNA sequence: TGTGCCAGCAGCTCCGACACCACCAATGAAAAACTGTTTTTT. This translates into CASSSDTTNEKLFF.

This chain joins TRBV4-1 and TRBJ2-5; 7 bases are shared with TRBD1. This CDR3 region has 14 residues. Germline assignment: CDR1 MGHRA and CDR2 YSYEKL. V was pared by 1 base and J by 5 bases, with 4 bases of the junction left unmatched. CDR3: CASSQAGQEETQYF. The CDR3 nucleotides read TGCGCCAGCAGCCAAGCTGGACAGGAGGAGACCCAGTACTTC.

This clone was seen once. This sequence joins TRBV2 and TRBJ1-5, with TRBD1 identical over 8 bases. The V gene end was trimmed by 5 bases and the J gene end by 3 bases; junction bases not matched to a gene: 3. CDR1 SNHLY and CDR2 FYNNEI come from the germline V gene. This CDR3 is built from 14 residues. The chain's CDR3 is CASSSDRANQPQHF. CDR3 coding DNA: TGTGCCAGCAGTTCGGACAGGGCCAATCAGCCCCAGCATTTT.

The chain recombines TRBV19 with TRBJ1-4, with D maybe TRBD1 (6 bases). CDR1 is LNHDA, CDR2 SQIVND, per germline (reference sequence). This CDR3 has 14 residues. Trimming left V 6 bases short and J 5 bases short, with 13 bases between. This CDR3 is CASSQGTGNEKLFF. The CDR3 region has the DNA TGTGCCAGTAGCCAGGGAACAGGGAATGAAAAACTGTTTTTT. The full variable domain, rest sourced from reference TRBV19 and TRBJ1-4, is DGGITQSPKYLFRKEGQNVTLSCEQNLNHDAMYWYRQDPGQGLRLIYYSQIVNDFQKGDIAEGYSVSREKKESFPLTVTSAQKNPTAFYLCASSQGTGNEKLFFGSGTQLSVL.

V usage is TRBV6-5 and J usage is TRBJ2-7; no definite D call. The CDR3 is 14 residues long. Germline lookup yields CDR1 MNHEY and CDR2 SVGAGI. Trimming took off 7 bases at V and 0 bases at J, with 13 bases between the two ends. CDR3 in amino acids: CASTSRWYSYEQYF. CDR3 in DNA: TGTGCCAGCACCTCCAGGTGGTACTCCTACGAGCAGTACTTC.

The CDR3 DNA reads as TGTGCCAGCAGCCAAGGGGCAGCTACTGGAAACACCATATATTTT. Translated: CASSQGAATGNTIYF. The rearrangement uses TRBV3-1 (or the pseudogene TRBV3-2) and TRBJ1-3, with unresolved D. The germline CDR1 and CDR2 sequences are LGHDT and YNNKEL (reference sequence). V lost 1 base, J lost 2 bases, and 9 bases lay in between. There are 15 residues in the CDR3.

In DNA form, the CDR3 reads TGTGCCAGCGATACAGGGGGCGGTTCACCCCTCCACTTT. Residues: CASDTGGGSPLHF. J is TRBJ1-6 and V is TRBV6-5, with 9 bases fitting TRBD1. The CDR3 has 13 amino acids. Trimming took 8 bases from V and 9 from J; bases not matched to a gene: 5. Looked up from germline, CDR1 is MNHEY and CDR2 is SVGAGI.

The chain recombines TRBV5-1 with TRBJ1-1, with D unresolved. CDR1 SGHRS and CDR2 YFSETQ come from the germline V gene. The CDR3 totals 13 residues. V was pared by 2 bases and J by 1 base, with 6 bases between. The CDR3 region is CASSFSENTEAFF. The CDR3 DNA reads TGCGCCAGCAGCTTTTCAGAGAACACTGAAGCTTTCTTT.

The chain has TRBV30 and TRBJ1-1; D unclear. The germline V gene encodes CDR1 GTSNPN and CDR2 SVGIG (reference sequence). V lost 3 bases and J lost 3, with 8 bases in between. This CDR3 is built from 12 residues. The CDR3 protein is CAWRESYTEAFF. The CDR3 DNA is TGTGCCTGGAGAGAGAGCTACACTGAAGCTTTCTTT.

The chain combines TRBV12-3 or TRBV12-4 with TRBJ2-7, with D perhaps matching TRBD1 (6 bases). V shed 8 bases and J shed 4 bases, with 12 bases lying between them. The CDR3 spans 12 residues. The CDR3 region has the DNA TGTGCCAGCTCAAAGGACAGATACGAGCAGTACTTC. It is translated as CASSKDRYEQYF.

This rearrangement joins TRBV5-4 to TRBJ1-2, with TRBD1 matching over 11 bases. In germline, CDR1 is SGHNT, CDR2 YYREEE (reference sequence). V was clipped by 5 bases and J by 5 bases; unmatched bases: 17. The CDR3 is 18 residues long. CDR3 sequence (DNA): TGTGCCAGCAGACCGGGACAGGGGGGTTTAGATGGGTTATATGGCTACACCTTC. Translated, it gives CASRPGQGGLDGLYGYTF.

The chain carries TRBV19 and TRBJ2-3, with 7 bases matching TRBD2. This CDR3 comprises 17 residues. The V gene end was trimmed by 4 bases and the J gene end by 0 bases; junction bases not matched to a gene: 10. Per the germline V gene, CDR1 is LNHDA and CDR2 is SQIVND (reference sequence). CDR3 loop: CASSTRPGGTSTDTQYF. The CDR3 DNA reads TGTGCCAGTAGTACCCGCCCGGGGGGTACTAGCACAGATACGCAGTATTTT. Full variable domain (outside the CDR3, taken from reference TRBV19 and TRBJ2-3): DGGITQSPKYLFRKEGQNVTLSCEQNLNHDAMYWYRQDPGQGLRLIYYSQIVNDFQKGDIAEGYSVSREKKESFPLTVTSAQKNPTAFYLCASSTRPGGTSTDTQYFGPGTRLTVL.

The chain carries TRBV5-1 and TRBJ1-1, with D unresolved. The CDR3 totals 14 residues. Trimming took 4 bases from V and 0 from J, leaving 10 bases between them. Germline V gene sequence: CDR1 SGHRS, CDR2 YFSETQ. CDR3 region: CASSTAAMNTEAFF. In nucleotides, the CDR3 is TGCGCCAGCAGCACGGCGGCCATGAACACTGAAGCTTTCTTT.

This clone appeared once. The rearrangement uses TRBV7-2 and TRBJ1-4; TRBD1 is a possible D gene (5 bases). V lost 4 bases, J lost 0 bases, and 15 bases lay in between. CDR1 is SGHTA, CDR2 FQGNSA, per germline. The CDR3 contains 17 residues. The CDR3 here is CASSSRLTGATNEKLFF. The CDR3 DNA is TGTGCCAGCAGCTCGCGGCTTACAGGTGCAACTAATGAAAAACTGTTTTTT.

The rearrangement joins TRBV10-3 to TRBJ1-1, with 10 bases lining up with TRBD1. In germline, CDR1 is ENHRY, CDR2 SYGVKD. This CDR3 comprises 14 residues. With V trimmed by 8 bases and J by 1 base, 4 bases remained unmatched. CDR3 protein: CAIRQGAENTEAFF. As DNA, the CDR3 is TGTGCCATCCGACAGGGGGCGGAGAACACTGAAGCTTTCTTT.

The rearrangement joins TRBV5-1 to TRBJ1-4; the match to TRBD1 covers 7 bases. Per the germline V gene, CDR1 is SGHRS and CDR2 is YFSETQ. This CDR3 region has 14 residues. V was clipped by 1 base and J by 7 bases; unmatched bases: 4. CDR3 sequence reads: CASSLTGAVEKLFF. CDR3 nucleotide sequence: TGCGCCAGCAGCTTGACAGGGGCTGTTGAAAAACTGTTTTTT.

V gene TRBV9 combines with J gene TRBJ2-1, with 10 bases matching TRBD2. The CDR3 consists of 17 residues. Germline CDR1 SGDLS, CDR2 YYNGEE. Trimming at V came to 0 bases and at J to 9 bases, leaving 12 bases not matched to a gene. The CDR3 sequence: CASSVGSSGGPTGEQFF. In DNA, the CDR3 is TGTGCCAGCAGCGTAGGGAGTAGCGGGGGGCCTACCGGTGAGCAGTTCTTC.

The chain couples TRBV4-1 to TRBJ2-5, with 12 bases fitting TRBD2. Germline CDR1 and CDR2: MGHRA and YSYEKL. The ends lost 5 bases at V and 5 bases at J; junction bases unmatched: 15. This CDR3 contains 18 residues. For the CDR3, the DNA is TGCGCCAGCAGCGCTCAGCTACAACTAGCGGGGGGTCATGAGACCCAGTACTTC. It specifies CASSAQLQLAGGHETQYF.

The CDR3 here is CASSPDGGFNYGYTF. The CDR3, as DNA: TGTGCCAGCAGCCCAGACGGGGGTTTTAACTATGGCTACACCTTC. The rearrangement joins TRBV6-6 to TRBJ1-2; a possible D gene is TRBD1 (5 bases). V lost 6 bases to trimming and J lost 1 base, with 15 bases between them. CDR3 size: 15 residues. CDR1 MNHNY and CDR2 SVGAGI come from the germline V gene (reference sequence).

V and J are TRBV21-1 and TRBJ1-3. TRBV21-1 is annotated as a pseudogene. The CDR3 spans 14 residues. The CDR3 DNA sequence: TGTGCCAGCCTCCCTCGAGACTCTGGAAACACCATATATTTT. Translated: CASLPRDSGNTIYF.

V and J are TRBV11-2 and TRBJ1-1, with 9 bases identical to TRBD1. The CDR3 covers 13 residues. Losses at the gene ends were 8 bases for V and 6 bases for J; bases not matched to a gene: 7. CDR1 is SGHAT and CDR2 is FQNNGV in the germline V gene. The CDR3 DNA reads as TGTGCCAGCTCACCGACAGGGGGATCTGAAGCTTTCTTT. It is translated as CASSPTGGSEAFF.

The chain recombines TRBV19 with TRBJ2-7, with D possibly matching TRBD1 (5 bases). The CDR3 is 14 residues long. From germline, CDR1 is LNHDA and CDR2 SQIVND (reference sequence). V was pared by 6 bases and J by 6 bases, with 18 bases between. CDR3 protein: CASRWGVGQGEQYF. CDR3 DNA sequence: TGTGCCAGTAGGTGGGGTGTAGGACAAGGCGAGCAGTACTTC.

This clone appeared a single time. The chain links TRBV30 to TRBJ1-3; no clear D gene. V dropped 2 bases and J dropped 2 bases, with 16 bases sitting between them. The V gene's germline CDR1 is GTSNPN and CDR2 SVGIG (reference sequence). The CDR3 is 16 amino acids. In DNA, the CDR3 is TGTGCCTGGAGTCTCGCCATCAGAGAGGCTGGAAACACCATATATTTT. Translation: CAWSLAIREAGNTIYF.

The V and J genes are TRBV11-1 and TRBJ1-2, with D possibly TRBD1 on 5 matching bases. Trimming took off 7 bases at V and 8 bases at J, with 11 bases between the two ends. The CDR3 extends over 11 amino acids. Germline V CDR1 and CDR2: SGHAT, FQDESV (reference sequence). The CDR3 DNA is TGTGCCAGCACGCAGGGTGGCGGCTACACCTTC. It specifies CASTQGGGYTF.